This TCR beta chain was recovered during a study of technical replicates of blood from several donors. The protocol was immunoSEQ multiplex PCR, while the TCRdb copy is restricted to in-frame clones and leaves out a portion. In the table there are 98,000 or so clones, nearly 97% of which are singletons. Per the germline V gene, CDR1 is SGHVS and CDR2 is FQNEAQ. V was shortened by 1 base and J by 7 bases, with 10 bases between the two germline ends. The CDR3 totals 14 residues. The sample consisted of T cells isolated from PBMCs. The chain couples TRBV7-8 to TRBJ1-4; D is possibly TRBD1 (5 bases). This clonotype was sampled from a human donor in good health. CDR3 loop: CASSLGGATEKLFF. The CDR3 DNA sequence: TGTGCCAGCAGCTTAGGGGGCGCAACTGAAAAACTGTTTTTT.